This T cell receptor (beta chain) was observed in a study of T cells in Graves' hyperthyroidism and ophthalmopathy. Template material for amplifying TCR beta CDR3 regions consisted of RNA transcripts. An initial round of RT-PCR targeting the TCR CDR3 relied on the HTBI primer set. TCRdb re-analysed the multiplex PCR reads in MiXCR, keeping a single row per CDR3 protein. The repertoire holds hundreds of thousands of distinct CDR3 sequences, with 11% to 15% as singletons. This clonotype was observed at least ten times. The germline V and J ends were trimmed by 2 bases and 5 bases, with 17 bases remaining between them. The CDR3 is made up of 15 amino acids. Germline assignment: CDR1 DFQATT and CDR2 SNEGSKA (reference sequence).

The sequence was obtained from a woman aged 18 to 35 with Graves' hyperthyroidism. Material for sequencing was blood. The rearrangement uses TRBV20-1 and TRBJ2-3, with D perhaps TRBD1 (5 bases). This CDR3 is CSARTPTARRDTQYF. In nucleotides, the CDR3 is TGCAGTGCTAGAACTCCGACAGCGAGGCGAGATACGCAGTATTTT.